This entry lists 12 T cell receptor beta chains sequenced from one sample in a study of cytomegalovirus exposure and HLA in healthy donors. Primers included in the PCR were 60 Vbeta and 13 Jbeta primers. Repertoires were generated with immunoSEQ multiplex PCR, while TCRdb's copy carries only in-frame clones and drops some. The data show some 180,000 clones, roughly 73% seen once. The sample was PBMCs. These receptors came from a young woman in good health and CMV-seronegative.

The rearrangement links TRBV7-3 to TRBJ2-3, with D uncertain. Germline loops: CDR1 SGHTA, CDR2 FQGTGA. The CDR3 has 13 residues. Trimming took off 4 bases at V and 6 bases at J, with 11 bases between the two ends. The CDR3 reads CASSYEREDTQYF. The CDR3 DNA follows: TGTGCCAGCAGCTACGAAAGAGAGGATACGCAGTATTTT.

The chain's CDR3 is CASSDRAERLGQYF. DNA for the CDR3: TGTGCCAGCAGTGACCGGGCGGAGCGGCTAGGGCAGTACTTC. V is TRBV2 and J is TRBJ2-5, with D perhaps matching TRBD2 (5 bases). V was clipped by 3 bases and J by 11 bases, with 19 bases between them. Looked up from germline, CDR1 is SNHLY and CDR2 is FYNNEI. The CDR3 is 14 amino acids.

The rearrangement joins TRBV29-1 to TRBJ2-5; TRBD1 aligns across 10 bases. The CDR3 has 13 amino acids. The V gene's germline CDR1 is SQVTM and CDR2 ANQGSEA. With 7 bases clipped from V and 5 bases from J, the junction kept 7 bases outside the gene matches. Written as DNA, the CDR3 is TGCAGCGGTGACGGGACAGGGGATGAGACCCAGTACTTC. Its translation is CSGDGTGDETQYF.

The sample holds one count of this clone. J is TRBJ1-2 and V is TRBV5-4; D is uncertain. The germline V and J ends were trimmed by 1 base and 2 bases, with 9 bases remaining between them. This CDR3 comprises 14 residues. Germline values: CDR1 SGHNT, CDR2 YYREEE (reference sequence). In nucleotides, the CDR3 is TGTGCCAGCAGCTTGCGTCGAGTCAACTATGGCTACACCTTC. It is translated as CASSLRRVNYGYTF.

The chain has TRBV27 and TRBJ2-1; D remains ambiguous. V was clipped by 2 bases and J by 4 bases, with 3 bases between them. Germline CDR1 is MNHEY and CDR2 is SMNVEV (reference sequence). The length of the CDR3 is 12 residues. In DNA form, the CDR3 reads TGTGCCAGCAGTTTACCGTACAATGAGCAGTTCTTC. It translates to CASSLPYNEQFF.

With respect to this clone: The sample contains more than one DNA sequence encoding this CDR3. The rearrangement uses TRBV29-1 and TRBJ1-2, with D possibly TRBD1 on 6 matching bases. V lost 5 bases and J 8 bases, leaving 12 bases between the germline ends. CDR3 length equals 11 residues. Germline lookup yields CDR1 SQVTM and CDR2 ANQGSEA. The CDR3 region is CSVPGGGGYTF. The CDR3 nucleotides are TGCAGCGTTCCCGGGGGGGGCGGCTACACCTTC.

In its sample, this clone was seen a few times. The rearrangement links TRBV4-2 to TRBJ1-4; maybe TRBD1 (6 bases). The CDR3 loop spans 14 amino acids. The V and J ends lost 0 bases and 8 bases respectively, with 10 bases between them. Germline V gives CDR1 LGHNA, CDR2 YNFKEQ. The CDR3: CASSQDQGREKLFF. The CDR3 DNA is TGTGCCAGCAGCCAAGATCAGGGGCGGGAAAAACTGTTTTTT.

This clone has a single count. The chain carries TRBV7-6 and TRBJ2-5; D is possibly TRBD1 (6 bases). Germline V gene data show CDR1 as SGHVS and CDR2 as FNYEAQ. This CDR3 has 14 residues. V dropped 3 bases and J dropped 4 bases, with 12 bases sitting between them. CDR3 DNA: TGTGCCAGCAGCTTCCGAGGGACAAGAGAGACCCAGTACTTC. It yields the protein CASSFRGTRETQYF.

CDR3 amino acids: CASSPERRTDTQYF. The CDR3 bases are TGTGCCAGCAGCCCGGAGAGAAGGACAGATACGCAGTATTTT. The J gene is TRBJ2-3, the V gene TRBV7-2; D gene ambiguous. CDR3 length equals 14 residues. The germline V and J ends were trimmed by 5 bases and 3 bases, with 12 bases remaining between them. The germline V gene encodes CDR1 SGHTA and CDR2 FQGNSA.

V gene TRBV5-6 combines with J gene TRBJ2-6, with a tentative D call TRBD1 (6 bases). CDR1 is SGHDT, CDR2 YYEEEE, per germline. The CDR3 consists of 15 residues. V was cut by 5 bases and J by 0 bases, with 9 bases left in between. This CDR3 reads CASSAGVSGANVLTF. The CDR3 DNA is TGTGCCAGCAGTGCAGGGGTCTCTGGGGCCAACGTCCTGACTTTC.

The genes are TRBV4-1 and TRBJ2-6; 8 bases align to TRBD1. The CDR3 has 17 residues. The V and J ends lost 4 bases and 0 bases, in that order; junction bases with no gene match: 5. Germline-derived CDR1 and CDR2 are MGHRA and YSYEKL. The CDR3 reads CASSLGQGVSGANVLTF. The CDR3 DNA reads TGCGCCAGCAGCCTCGGACAGGGTGTCTCTGGGGCCAACGTCCTGACTTTC.

This clone was seen a few times. The chain employs TRBV29-1 and TRBJ2-1; a weak D match, TRBD2 (7 bases). The CDR3 is 15 residues long. CDR1 and CDR2 from the germline V gene are SQVTM and ANQGSEA. V was cut by 3 bases and J by 6 bases, with 18 bases left in between. The CDR3 sequence: CSVEPLGRGGNEQFF. The CDR3 DNA follows: TGCAGCGTTGAGCCTTTGGGGAGGGGGGGCAATGAGCAGTTCTTC.